This T cell receptor beta chain is drawn from a study of shared clonotypes between healthy human individuals. Replicate sorted-subset PCRs were loaded with approximately 190 ng DNA, tens of thousands of T cell genomes. The repertoire was sequenced with immunoSEQ multiplex PCR; TCRdb's copy has only in-frame clones and lacks some. The repertoire holds hundreds of thousands of clones, with around 72% as singletons. This clone showed up many times. No antigen is known for it. Each donor was a Caucasian adult residing in Nashville, Tennessee. The CDR3 covers 14 residues. V was pared by 5 bases and J by 4 bases, with 14 bases between. Germline CDR1 and CDR2: SGHAT and FQNNGV. Study-wide results and caveats: When compared with the clonotypes that were shared by all four sorted-subset donors, the non-shared clonotypes turned out to have lower generation probabilities. It was anticipated that sequencing depth would influence how many clonotypes donors shared.

Sequenced: memory CD4+ T cells sorted from blood. The sample's subset: CD45RA-negative fraction. This receptor was obtained from a woman in her 30s in good health. V is TRBV11-2 and J is TRBJ1-1; D is unresolved. The CDR3 sequence is CASSLSRSSTEAFF. The CDR3 DNA reads TGTGCCAGCAGCCTAAGTCGGAGCAGCACTGAAGCTTTCTTT. The variable domain in full, completed from reference TRBV11-2 and TRBJ1-1, reads EAGVAQSPRYKIIEKRQSVAFWCNPISGHATLYWYQQILGQGPKLLIQFQNNGVVDDSQLPKDRFSAERLKGVDSTLKIQPAKLEDSAVYLCASSLSRSSTEAFFGQGTRLTVV.